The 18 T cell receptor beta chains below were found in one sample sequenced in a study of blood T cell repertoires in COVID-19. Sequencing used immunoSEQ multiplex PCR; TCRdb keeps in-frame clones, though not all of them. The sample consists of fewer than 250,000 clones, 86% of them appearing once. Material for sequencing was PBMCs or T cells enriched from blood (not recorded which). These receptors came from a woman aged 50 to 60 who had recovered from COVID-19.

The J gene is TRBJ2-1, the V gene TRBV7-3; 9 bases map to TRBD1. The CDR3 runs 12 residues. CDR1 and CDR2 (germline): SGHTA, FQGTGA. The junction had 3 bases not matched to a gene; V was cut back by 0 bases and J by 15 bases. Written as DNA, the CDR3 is TGTGCCAGCAGCTTAACCGGGACAGGGTTGTTCTTC. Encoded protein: CASSLTGTGLFF.

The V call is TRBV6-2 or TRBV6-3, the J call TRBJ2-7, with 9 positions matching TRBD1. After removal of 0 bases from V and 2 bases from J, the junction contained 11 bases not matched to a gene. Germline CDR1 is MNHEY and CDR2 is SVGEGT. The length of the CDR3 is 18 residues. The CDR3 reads CASSYSLSRQGGAYEQYF. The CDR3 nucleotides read TGTGCCAGCAGTTACTCGCTAAGCCGACAGGGGGGCGCCTACGAGCAGTACTTC.

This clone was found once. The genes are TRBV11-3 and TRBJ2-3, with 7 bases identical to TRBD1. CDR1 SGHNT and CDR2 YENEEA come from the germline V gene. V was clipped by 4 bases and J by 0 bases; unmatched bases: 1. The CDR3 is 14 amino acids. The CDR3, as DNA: TGTGCCAGCAGCTCGGGACAGAGCACAGATACGCAGTATTTT. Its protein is CASSSGQSTDTQYF.

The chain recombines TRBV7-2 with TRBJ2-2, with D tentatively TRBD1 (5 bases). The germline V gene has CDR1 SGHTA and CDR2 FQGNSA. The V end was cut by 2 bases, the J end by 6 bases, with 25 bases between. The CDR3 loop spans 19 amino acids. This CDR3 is CASSLHLDNGPKGAGELFF. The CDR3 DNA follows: TGTGCCAGCAGCTTACATCTCGATAACGGACCAAAAGGGGCCGGGGAGCTGTTTTTT.

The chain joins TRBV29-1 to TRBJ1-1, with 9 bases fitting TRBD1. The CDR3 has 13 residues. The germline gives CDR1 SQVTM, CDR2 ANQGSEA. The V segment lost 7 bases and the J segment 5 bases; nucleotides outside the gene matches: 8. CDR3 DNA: TGCAGCGGGACACAGGGGGCTAGTACTGAAGCTTTCTTT. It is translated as CSGTQGASTEAFF.

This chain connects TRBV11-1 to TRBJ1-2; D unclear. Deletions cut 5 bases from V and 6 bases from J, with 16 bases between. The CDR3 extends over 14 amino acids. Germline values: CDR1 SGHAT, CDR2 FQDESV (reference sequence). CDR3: CASSPRPRSDGYTF. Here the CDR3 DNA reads TGTGCCAGCAGCCCGCGTCCTAGATCGGATGGCTACACCTTC. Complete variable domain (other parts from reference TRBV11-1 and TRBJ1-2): EAEVAQSPRYKITEKSQAVAFWCDPISGHATLYWYRQILGQGPELLVQFQDESVVDDSQLPKDRFSAERLKGVDSTLKIQPAELGDSAMYLCASSPRPRSDGYTFGSGTRLTVV.

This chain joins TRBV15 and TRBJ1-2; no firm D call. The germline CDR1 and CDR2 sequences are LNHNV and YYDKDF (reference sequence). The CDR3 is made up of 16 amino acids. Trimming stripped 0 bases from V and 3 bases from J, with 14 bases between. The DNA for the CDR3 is TGTGCCACCAGCAGAGATGTAGCCAGCTTATACTATGGCTACACCTTC. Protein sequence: CATSRDVASLYYGYTF.

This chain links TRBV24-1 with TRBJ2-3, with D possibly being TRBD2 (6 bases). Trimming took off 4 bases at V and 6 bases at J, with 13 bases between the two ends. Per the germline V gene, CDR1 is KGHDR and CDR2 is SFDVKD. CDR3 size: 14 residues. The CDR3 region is CATSDRDFSDTQYF. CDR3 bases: TGTGCCACCAGTGACCGGGACTTCTCTGATACGCAGTATTTT.

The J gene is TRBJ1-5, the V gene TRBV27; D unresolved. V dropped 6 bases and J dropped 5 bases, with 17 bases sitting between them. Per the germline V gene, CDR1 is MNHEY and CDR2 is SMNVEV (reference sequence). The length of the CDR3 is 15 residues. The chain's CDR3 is CASRRQVVFHQPQHF. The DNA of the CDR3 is TGTGCCAGCAGGCGTCAGGTCGTTTTCCATCAGCCCCAGCATTTT.

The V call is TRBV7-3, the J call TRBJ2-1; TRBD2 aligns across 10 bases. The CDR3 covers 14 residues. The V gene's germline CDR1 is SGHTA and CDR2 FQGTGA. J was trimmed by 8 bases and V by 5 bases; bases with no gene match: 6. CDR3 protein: CASSPSGSADEQFF. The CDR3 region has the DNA TGTGCCAGCAGCCCTAGCGGGAGCGCGGATGAGCAGTTCTTC.

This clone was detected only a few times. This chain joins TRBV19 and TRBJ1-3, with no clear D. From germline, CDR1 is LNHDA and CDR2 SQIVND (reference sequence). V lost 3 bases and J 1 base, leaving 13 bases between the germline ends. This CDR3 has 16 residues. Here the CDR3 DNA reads TGTGCCAGTAGTATGAGGACGGGAAATTCTGGAAACACCATATATTTT. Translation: CASSMRTGNSGNTIYF.

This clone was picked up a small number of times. The CDR3 here is CASSSLVGLAGDGTGELFF. In DNA, the CDR3 is TGTGCCAGCAGTTCCCTCGTCGGACTAGCGGGAGACGGCACCGGGGAGCTGTTTTTT. The rearrangement joins TRBV6-2 or TRBV6-3 to TRBJ2-2, with 13 bases aligning to TRBD2. Germline CDR1 is MNHEY and CDR2 is SVGEGT. The CDR3 loop spans 19 amino acids. V was pared by 4 bases and J by 4 bases, with 12 bases of the junction left unmatched.

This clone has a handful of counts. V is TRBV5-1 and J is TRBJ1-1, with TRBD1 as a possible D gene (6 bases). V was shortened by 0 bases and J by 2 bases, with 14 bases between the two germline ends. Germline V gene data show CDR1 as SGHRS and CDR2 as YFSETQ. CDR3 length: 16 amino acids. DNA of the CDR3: TGCGCCAGCAGCTTGGCACAGGGAATCGAAAACACTGAAGCTTTCTTT. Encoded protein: CASSLAQGIENTEAFF.

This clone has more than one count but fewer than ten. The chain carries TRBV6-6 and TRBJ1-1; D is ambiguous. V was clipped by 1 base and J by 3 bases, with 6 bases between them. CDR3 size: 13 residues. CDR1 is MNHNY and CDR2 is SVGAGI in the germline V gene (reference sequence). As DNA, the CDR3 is TGTGCCAGCAGTTACTATAGAGACACTGAAGCTTTCTTT. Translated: CASSYYRDTEAFF.

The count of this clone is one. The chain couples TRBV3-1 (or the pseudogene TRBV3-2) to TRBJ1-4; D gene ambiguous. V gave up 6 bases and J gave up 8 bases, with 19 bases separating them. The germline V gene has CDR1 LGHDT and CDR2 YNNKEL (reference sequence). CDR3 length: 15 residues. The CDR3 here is CASSIRGRVGEKLFF. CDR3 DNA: TGTGCCAGCAGTATACGGGGAAGGGTGGGGGAAAAACTGTTTTTT.

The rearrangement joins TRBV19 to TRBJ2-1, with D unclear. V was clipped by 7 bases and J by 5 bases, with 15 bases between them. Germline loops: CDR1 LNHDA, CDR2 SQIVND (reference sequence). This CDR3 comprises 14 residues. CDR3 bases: TGTGCCAGTACCAACGAGAGGAGAAACAATGAGCAGTTCTTC. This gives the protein CASTNERRNNEQFF.

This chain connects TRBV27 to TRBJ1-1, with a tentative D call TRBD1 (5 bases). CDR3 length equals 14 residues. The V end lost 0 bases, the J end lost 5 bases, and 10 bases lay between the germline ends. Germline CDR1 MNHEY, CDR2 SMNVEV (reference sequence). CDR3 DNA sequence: TGTGCCAGCAGTTTATCGGGGGGAGAGACTGAAGCTTTCTTT. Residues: CASSLSGGETEAFF.

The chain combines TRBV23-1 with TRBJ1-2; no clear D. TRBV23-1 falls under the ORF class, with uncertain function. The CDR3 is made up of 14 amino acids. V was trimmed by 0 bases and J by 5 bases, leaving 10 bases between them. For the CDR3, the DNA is TGCGCCAGCAGTCAATCCCTCCCCCCTTATGGCTACACCTTC. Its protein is CASSQSLPPYGYTF.